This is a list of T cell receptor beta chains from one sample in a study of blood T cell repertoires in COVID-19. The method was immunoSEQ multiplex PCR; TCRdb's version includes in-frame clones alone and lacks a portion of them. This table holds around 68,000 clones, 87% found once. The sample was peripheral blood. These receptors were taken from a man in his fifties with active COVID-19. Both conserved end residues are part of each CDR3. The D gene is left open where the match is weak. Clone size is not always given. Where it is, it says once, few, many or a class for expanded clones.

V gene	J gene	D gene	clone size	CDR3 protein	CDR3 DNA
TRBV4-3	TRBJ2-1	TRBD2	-	CASSRYGTSGGSEQFF	TGCGCCAGCAGCCGCTACGGGACTAGCGGGGGCAGTGAGCAGTTCTTC
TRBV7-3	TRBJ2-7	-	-	CASSLISGGTYEQYF	TGTGCCAGCAGCTTAATTTCTGGGGGGACCTACGAGCAGTACTTC
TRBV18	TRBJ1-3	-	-	CASSPADRRGNTIYF	TGTGCCAGCTCACCGGCAGACAGAAGGGGAAACACCATATATTTT
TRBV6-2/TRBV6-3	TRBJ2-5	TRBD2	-	CASSWASGSYETQYF	TGTGCCAGCAGTTGGGCTAGCGGGAGCTATGAGACCCAGTACTTC
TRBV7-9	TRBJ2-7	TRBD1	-	CASSEQGYEQYF	TGTGCCAGCTCCGAACAGGGGTACGAGCAGTACTTC
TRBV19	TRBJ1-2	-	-	CASRLQGGGYGYTF	TGTGCCAGTAGACTACAGGGCGGGGGGTATGGCTACACCTTC
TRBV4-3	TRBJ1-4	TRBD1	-	CASSQAGTGGEKLFF	TGCGCCAGCAGCCAGGCCGGGACAGGAGGTGAAAAACTGTTCTTT
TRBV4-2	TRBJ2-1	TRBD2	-	CASSLIAGGGGNEQFF	TGTGCCAGCAGCCTGATAGCGGGAGGAGGTGGCAATGAGCAGTTCTTC
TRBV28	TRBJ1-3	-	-	CASSFGGSSGNTIYF	TGTGCCAGCAGTTTCGGCGGATCCTCTGGAAACACCATATATTTT
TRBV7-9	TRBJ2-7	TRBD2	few	CASSLELAGAPGEQYF	TGTGCCAGCAGCTTAGAACTAGCGGGAGCCCCTGGGGAGCAGTACTTC
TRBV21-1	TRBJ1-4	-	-	CASSSRTQPFNEKLFF	TGTGCCAGCAGCTCCCGGACACAACCCTTCAACGAAAAACTGTTTTTT
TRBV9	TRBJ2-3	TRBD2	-	CASSVDGRLAGNTDTQYF	TGTGCCAGCAGCGTAGACGGACGGCTAGCGGGGAACACAGATACGCAGTATTTT
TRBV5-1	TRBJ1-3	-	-	CASSPLATDSGNTIYF	TGCGCCAGCAGCCCGTTGGCCACCGACTCTGGAAACACCATATATTTT
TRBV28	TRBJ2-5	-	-	CASSFLESFQETQYF	TGTGCCAGCAGTTTTCTTGAGAGTTTCCAAGAGACCCAGTACTTC
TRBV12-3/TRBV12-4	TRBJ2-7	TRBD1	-	CASRTGGYEQYF	TGTGCCAGCAGAACAGGGGGCTACGAGCAGTACTTC
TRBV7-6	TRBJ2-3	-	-	CASSLSGGYTDTQYF	TGTGCCAGCAGCCTAAGCGGAGGGTACACAGATACGCAGTATTTT
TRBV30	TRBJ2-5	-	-	CAWSVTGGRETQYF	TGTGCCTGGAGTGTAACCGGGGGACGAGAGACCCAGTACTTC
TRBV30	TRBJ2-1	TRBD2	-	CAWSPRTSGRAFYEQFF	TGTGCCTGGAGCCCCAGGACTAGCGGGAGGGCCTTTTATGAGCAGTTCTTC
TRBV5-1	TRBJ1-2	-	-	CASSLGAGHNYGYTF	TGCGCCAGCAGCTTGGGAGCTGGACACAACTATGGCTACACCTTC
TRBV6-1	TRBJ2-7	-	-	CASSDKPLLAGEQYF	TGTGCCAGCAGTGATAAACCGTTATTGGCGGGTGAGCAGTACTTC
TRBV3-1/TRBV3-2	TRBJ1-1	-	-	CASSQDWQVNTEAFF	TGTGCCAGCAGCCAAGATTGGCAGGTGAACACTGAAGCTTTCTTT
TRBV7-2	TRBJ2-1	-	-	CASTSTWGGDPYNEQFF	TGTGCCAGCACTTCTACTTGGGGCGGGGACCCTTACAATGAGCAGTTCTTC
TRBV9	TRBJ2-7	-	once	CASSVQGRGEQYF	TGTGCCAGCAGCGTTCAGGGGAGGGGCGAGCAGTACTTC
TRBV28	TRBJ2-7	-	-	CASRLGGRDYEQYF	TGTGCCAGCAGGCTCGGGGGACGGGACTACGAGCAGTACTTC
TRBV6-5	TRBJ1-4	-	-	CASSPRGATNEKLFF	TGTGCCAGCAGTCCTAGGGGCGCAACTAATGAAAAACTGTTTTTT
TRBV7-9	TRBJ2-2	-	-	CASLSPQGDATGELFF	TGTGCCAGCCTGTCGCCACAGGGAGATGCCACCGGGGAGCTGTTTTTT
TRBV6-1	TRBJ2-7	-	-	CASSEREGVRYEQYF	TGTGCCAGCAGTGAAAGGGAAGGGGTCCGCTACGAGCAGTACTTC
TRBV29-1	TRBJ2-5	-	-	CSCGRPQETQYF	TGCAGCTGTGGGAGACCTCAAGAGACCCAGTACTTC
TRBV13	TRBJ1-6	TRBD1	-	CASSFRTGESPLHF	TGTGCCAGCAGCTTTCGGACAGGGGAATCACCCCTCCACTTT
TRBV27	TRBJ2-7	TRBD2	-	CASSPPRLASRYEQYF	TGTGCCAGCAGTCCCCCCCGACTAGCCTCCCGCTACGAGCAGTACTTC
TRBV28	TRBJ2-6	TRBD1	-	CASSARTGGPGANVLTF	TGTGCCAGCAGTGCCCGGACAGGGGGCCCTGGGGCCAACGTCCTGACTTTC
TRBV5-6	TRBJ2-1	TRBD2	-	CASSFPTSGGRSYNEQFF	TGTGCCAGCAGCTTCCCGACTAGCGGGGGTCGCTCCTACAATGAGCAGTTCTTC
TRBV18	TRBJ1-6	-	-	CASSLSGQSSSYNSPLHF	TGTGCCAGCTCGCTCTCAGGACAGTCGAGCTCCTATAATTCACCCCTCCACTTT
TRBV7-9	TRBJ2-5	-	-	CASSSLGPETQYF	TGTGCCAGCAGCTCTCTGGGCCCAGAGACCCAGTACTTC
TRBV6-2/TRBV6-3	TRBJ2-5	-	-	CASSYGPPLQVETQYF	TGTGCCAGCAGTTATGGCCCCCCTCTCCAGGTAGAGACCCAGTACTTC
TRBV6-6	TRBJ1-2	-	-	CASIQGDSAYGYTF	TGTGCCAGCATCCAAGGGGACTCAGCTTATGGCTACACCTTC
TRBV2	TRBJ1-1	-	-	CASSPQTSENTEAFF	TGTGCCAGCAGCCCACAGACCTCCGAGAACACTGAAGCTTTCTTT
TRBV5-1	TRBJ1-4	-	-	CASSGGRTGNEKLFF	TGCGCCAGCAGCGGCGGGAGGACGGGTAATGAAAAACTGTTTTTT
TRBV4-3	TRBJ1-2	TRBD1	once	CASSRTGGYGYTF	TGCGCCAGCAGCCGAACAGGGGGGTATGGCTACACCTTC
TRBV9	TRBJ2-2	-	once	CASSVGGGANTGELFF	TGTGCCAGCAGCGTAGGAGGCGGAGCGAACACCGGGGAGCTGTTTTTT
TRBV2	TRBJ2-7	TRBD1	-	CASSQDRGLYEQYF	TGTGCCAGCAGTCAGGACAGGGGGCTCTACGAGCAGTACTTC
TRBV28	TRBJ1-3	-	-	CASSFRLLLDRRSGNTIYF	TGTGCCAGCAGTTTTCGCCTACTTCTAGACAGACGCTCTGGAAACACCATATATTTT
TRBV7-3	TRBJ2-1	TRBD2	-	CASSSGRGGNNEQFF	TGTGCCAGCAGCTCTGGGCGGGGGGGGAACAATGAGCAGTTCTTC
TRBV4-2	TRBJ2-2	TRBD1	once	CASSRQGETGELFF	TGTGCCAGCAGCCGGCAGGGGGAGACCGGGGAGCTGTTTTTT
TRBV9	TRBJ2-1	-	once	CASSGGDSRKGEQFF	TGTGCCAGCAGCGGGGGGGACTCGCGAAAGGGTGAGCAGTTCTTC
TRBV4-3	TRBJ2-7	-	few	CASSRETGPFLSYEQYF	TGCGCCAGCAGCCGCGAAACAGGGCCTTTCCTTTCCTACGAGCAGTACTTC
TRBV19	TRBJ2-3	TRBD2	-	CASSIRTSGIPDTQYF	TGTGCCAGTAGTATAAGGACTAGCGGGATCCCAGATACGCAGTATTTT
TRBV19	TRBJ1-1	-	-	CASSIGRDLAEAFF	TGTGCCAGTAGTATAGGACGGGATTTGGCTGAAGCTTTCTTT
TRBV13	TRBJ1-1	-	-	CASSLPGTFGAFF	TGTGCCAGCAGCTTACCAGGAACCTTCGGCGCTTTCTTT
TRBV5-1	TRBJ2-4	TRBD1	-	CASSPTTGEAKNIQYF	TGCGCCAGCAGCCCGACGACAGGGGAGGCCAAAAACATTCAGTACTTC
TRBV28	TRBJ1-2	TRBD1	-	CASSLSTGVNYGYTF	TGTGCCAGCAGTTTATCCACAGGGGTCAACTATGGCTACACCTTC